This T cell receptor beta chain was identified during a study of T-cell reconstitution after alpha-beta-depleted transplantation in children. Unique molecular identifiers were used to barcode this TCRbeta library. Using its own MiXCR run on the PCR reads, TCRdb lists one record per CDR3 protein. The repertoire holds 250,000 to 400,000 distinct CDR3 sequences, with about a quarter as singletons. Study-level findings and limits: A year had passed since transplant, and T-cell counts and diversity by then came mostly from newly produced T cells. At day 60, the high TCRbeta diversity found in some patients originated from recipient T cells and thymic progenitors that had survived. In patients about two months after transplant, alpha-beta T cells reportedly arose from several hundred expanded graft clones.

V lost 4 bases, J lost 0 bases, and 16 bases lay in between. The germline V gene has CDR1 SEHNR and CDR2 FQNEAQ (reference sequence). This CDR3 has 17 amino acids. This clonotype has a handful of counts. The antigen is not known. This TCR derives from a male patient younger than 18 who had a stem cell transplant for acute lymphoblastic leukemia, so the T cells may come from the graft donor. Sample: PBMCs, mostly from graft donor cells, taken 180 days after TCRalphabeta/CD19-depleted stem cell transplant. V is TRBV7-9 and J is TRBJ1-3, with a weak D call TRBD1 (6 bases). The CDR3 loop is CASSYYKDSLSGNTIYF. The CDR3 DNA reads TGTGCCAGCAGCTATTACAAGGACAGCCTCTCTGGAAACACCATATATTTT.